A selection of T cell receptor beta chains follows, all from one sample in a study of radiotherapy plus CTLA-4 blockade in lung cancer. The protocol was immunoSEQ multiplex PCR, while the TCRdb copy is restricted to in-frame clones and leaves out a portion. This table holds 25,000 to 40,000 clones, 60% to 75% found once. Source: peripheral blood, taken from a patient treated with radiotherapy plus ipilimumab. These receptors were obtained from a human donor with non-small cell lung cancer who had stable disease on radiotherapy plus ipilimumab. The CDR3 runs from the conserved cysteine through the conserved F or W. A D gene is named only where the DNA matches it firmly. Not every row has a clone size; where given, it reads once, few, many or a size class.

clone size	D gene	V gene	J gene	CDR3 protein	CDR3 DNA
medium-sized	TRBD1	TRBV7-6	TRBJ2-7	CASTPSTGSTYEQYF	TGTGCCAGCACCCCCTCGACAGGGTCAACCTACGAGCAGTACTTC
-	TRBD1	TRBV18	TRBJ1-4	CASSPGRQGGGEKLFF	TGTGCCAGCTCACCCGGTAGACAGGGAGGCGGTGAAAAACTGTTTTTT
-	-	TRBV5-1	TRBJ2-1	CASSLVGDGNEQFF	TGCGCCAGCAGCTTGGTAGGGGATGGCAATGAGCAGTTCTTC
-	TRBD1	TRBV6-5	TRBJ1-5	CASSASGGWGQPQHF	TGTGCCAGCAGCGCCTCAGGGGGCTGGGGACAGCCCCAGCATTTT
-	-	TRBV14	TRBJ2-3	CASSQILVPDTQYF	TGTGCCAGCAGCCAAATACTAGTGCCAGATACGCAGTATTTT
few	-	TRBV27	TRBJ2-1	CASSYTRAENNEQFF	TGTGCCAGCAGTTACACTCGGGCCGAGAACAATGAGCAGTTCTTC
once	-	TRBV9	TRBJ2-1	CASSVDAGPRVNEQFF	TGTGCCAGCAGCGTCGATGCGGGACCCCGCGTCAATGAGCAGTTCTTC
-	-	TRBV2	TRBJ2-5	CATLQGSRGTQYF	TGTGCCACCCTGCAGGGGAGCAGGGGGACCCAGTACTTC
few	TRBD1	TRBV6-1	TRBJ1-4	CASIRGGADEKLFF	TGTGCCAGCATCAGGGGGGGGGCGGATGAAAAACTGTTTTTT
-	TRBD1	TRBV11-3	TRBJ1-2	CASSQDRGGYTF	TGTGCCAGCAGCCAGGACAGGGGAGGCTACACCTTC
-	TRBD1	TRBV11-3	TRBJ1-2	CASSLEAGGANYGYTF	TGTGCCAGCAGCTTAGAAGCAGGGGGAGCTAACTATGGCTACACCTTC
-	TRBD1	TRBV20-1	TRBJ1-2	CSAPYRGSYTF	TGCAGTGCTCCCTACAGGGGGAGCTACACCTTC
few	TRBD1	TRBV7-8	TRBJ1-2	CASSLAGTGDGYTF	TGTGCCAGCAGCTTAGCCGGGACAGGGGATGGCTACACCTTC
-	-	TRBV6-5	TRBJ2-7	CASSWTMTGEQYF	TGTGCCAGCAGCTGGACAATGACGGGCGAGCAGTACTTC
-	-	TRBV10-3	TRBJ2-7	CAISDRGRAGYEQYF	TGTGCCATCAGTGACAGGGGGAGGGCGGGGTACGAGCAGTACTTC
-	-	TRBV28	TRBJ2-1	CASSSVRTRDLSGVQFF	TGTGCCAGCAGTTCAGTCCGTACCCGGGACCTATCCGGTGTACAGTTCTTC
-	TRBD2	TRBV11-2	TRBJ2-7	CASSTPSGRAHEQYF	TGTGCCAGCAGCACCCCTAGCGGGAGGGCCCACGAGCAGTACTTC
-	TRBD2	TRBV7-9	TRBJ2-3	CASSLGLAGTDTQYF	TGTGCCAGCAGCTTGGGACTAGCGGGGACAGATACGCAGTATTTT
-	TRBD2	TRBV9	TRBJ2-7	CASSVAVAGGAAYEQYF	TGTGCCAGCAGCGTAGCGGTAGCGGGAGGAGCGGCCTACGAGCAGTACTTC
few	-	TRBV27	TRBJ2-2	CASSTEGGGTGELFF	TGTGCCAGCAGTACGGAGGGGGGGGGCACCGGGGAGCTGTTTTTT